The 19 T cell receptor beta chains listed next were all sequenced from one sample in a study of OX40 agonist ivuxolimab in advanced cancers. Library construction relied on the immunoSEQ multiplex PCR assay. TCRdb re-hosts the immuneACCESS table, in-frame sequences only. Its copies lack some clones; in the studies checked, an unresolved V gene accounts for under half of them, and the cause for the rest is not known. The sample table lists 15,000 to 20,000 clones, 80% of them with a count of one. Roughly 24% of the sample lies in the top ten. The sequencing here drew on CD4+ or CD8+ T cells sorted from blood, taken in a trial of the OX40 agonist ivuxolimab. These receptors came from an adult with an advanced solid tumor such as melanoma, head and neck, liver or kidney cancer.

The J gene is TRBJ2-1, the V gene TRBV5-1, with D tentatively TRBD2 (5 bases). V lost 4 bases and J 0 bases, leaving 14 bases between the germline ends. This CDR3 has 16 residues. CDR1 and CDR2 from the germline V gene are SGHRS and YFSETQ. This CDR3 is CASSPRDGGSYNEQFF. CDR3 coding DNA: TGCGCCAGCAGCCCCCGGGATGGCGGCTCCTACAATGAGCAGTTCTTC.

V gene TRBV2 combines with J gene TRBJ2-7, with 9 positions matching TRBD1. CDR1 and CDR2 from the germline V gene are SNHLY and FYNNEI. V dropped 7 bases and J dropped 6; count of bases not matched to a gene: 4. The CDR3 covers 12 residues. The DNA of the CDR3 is TGTGCCAGCATAGGGACAGGGCCCGAGCAGTACTTC. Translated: CASIGTGPEQYF.

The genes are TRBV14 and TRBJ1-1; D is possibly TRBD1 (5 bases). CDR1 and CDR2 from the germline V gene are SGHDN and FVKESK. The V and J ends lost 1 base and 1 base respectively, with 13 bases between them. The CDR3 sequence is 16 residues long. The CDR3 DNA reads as TGTGCCAGCAGCCAAGCCCCCGGACACTCGAACACTGAAGCTTTCTTT. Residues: CASSQAPGHSNTEAFF.

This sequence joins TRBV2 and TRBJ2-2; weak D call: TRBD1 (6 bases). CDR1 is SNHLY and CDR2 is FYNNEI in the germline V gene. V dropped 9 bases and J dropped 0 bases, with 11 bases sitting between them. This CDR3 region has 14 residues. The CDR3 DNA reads TGTGCCAGGTCGGACAGCTCGAACACCGGGGAGCTGTTTTTT. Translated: CARSDSSNTGELFF.

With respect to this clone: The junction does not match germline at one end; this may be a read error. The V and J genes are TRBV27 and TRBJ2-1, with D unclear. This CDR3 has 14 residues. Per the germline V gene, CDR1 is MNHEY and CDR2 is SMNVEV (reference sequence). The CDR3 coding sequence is TGTGCCAGCAGTCCAGGTCGTCCCTATAATGAGCAGTTCTTC. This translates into CASSPGRPYNEQFF.

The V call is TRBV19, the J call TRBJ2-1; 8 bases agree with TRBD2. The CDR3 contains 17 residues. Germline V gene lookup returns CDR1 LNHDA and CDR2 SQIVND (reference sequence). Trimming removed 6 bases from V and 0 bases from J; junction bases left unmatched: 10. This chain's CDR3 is CASRAPGLGSSYNEQFF. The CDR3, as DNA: TGTGCCAGTAGGGCCCCGGGACTAGGCAGCTCCTACAATGAGCAGTTCTTC.

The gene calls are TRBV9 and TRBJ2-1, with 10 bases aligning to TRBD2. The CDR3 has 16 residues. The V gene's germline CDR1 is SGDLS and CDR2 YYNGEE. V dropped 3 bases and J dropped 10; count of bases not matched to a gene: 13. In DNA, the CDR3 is TGTGCCAGCAGCGGAGAGCCCGGGACTAGCGTAGAGGAGCAGTTCTTC. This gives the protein CASSGEPGTSVEEQFF.

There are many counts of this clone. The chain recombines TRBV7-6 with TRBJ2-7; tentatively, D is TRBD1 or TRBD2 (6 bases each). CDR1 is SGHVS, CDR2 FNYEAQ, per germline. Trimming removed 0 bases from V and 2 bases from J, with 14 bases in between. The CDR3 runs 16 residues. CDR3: CASSLAGGGVPYEQYF. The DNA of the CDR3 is TGTGCCAGCAGCTTAGCAGGGGGAGGAGTGCCCTACGAGCAGTACTTC.

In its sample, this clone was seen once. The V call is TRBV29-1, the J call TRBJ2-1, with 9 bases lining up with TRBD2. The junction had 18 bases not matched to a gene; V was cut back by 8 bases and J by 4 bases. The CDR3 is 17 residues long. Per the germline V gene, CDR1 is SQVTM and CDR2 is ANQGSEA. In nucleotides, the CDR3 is TGCAGCTTCTGGGGAGTAGCGGGAGCCCTAAGGTACAATGAGCAGTTCTTC. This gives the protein CSFWGVAGALRYNEQFF.

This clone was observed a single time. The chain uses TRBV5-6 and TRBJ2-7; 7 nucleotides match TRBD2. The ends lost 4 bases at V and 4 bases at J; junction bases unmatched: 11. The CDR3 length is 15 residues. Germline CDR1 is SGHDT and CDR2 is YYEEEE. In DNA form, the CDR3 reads TGTGCCAGCAGCGCGGGGGTGGGGCCGGGGTACGAGCAGTACTTC. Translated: CASSAGVGPGYEQYF.

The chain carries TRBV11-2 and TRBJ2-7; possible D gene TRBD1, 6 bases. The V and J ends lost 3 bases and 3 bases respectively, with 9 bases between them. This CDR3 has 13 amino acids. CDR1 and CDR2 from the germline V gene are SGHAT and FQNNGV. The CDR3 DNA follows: TGTGCCAGCAGCTTGGGCAGGGGCTACGAGCAGTACTTC. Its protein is CASSLGRGYEQYF. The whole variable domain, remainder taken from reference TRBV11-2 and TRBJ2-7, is EAGVAQSPRYKIIEKRQSVAFWCNPISGHATLYWYQQILGQGPKLLIQFQNNGVVDDSQLPKDRFSAERLKGVDSTLKIQPAKLEDSAVYLCASSLGRGYEQYFGPGTRLTVT.

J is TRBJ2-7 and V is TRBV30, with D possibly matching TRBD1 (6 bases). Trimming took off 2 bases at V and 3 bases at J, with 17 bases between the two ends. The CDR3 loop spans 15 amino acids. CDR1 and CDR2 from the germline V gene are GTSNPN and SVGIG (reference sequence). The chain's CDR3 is CAWSRMTGLNYEQYF. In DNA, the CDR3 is TGTGCCTGGAGTAGAATGACAGGCCTAAACTACGAGCAGTACTTC. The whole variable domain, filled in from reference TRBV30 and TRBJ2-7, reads SQTIHQWPATLVQPVGSPLSLECTVEGTSNPNLYWYRQAAGRGLQLLFYSVGIGQISSEVPQNLSASRPQDRQFILSSKKLLLSDSGFYLCAWSRMTGLNYEQYFGPGTRLTVT.

The CDR3 DNA reads as TGTGCCAGTAGTCAAATACCGGGACCTCCGTACTTC. Amino acid sequence: CASSQIPGPPYF. V and J are TRBV19 and TRBJ2-7; either TRBD1 or TRBD2 may supply D (5 bases each). CDR3 size: 12 residues. Germline CDR1 reads LNHDA; CDR2 reads SQIVND (reference sequence). V was trimmed by 5 bases and J by 12 bases, leaving 17 bases between them.

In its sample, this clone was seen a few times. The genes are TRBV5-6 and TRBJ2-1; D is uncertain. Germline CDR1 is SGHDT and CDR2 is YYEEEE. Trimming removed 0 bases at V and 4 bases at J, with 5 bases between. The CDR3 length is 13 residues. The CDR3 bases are TGTGCCAGCAGCTTGGGCGGATACAATGAGCAGTTCTTC. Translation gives CASSLGGYNEQFF.

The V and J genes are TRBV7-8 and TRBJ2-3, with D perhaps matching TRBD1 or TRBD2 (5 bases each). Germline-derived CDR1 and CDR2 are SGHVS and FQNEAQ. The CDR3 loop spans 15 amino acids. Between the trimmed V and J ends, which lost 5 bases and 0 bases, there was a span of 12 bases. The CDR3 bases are TGTGCCAGCAGCCCGGGGACGGGGAGCACAGATACGCAGTATTTT. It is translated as CASSPGTGSTDTQYF.

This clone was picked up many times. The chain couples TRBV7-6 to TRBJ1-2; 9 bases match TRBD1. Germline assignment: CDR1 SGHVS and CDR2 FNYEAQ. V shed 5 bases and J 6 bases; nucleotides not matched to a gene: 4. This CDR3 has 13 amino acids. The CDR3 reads CASSPGTGNGYTF. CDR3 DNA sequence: TGTGCCAGCAGCCCAGGGACAGGGAATGGCTACACCTTC.

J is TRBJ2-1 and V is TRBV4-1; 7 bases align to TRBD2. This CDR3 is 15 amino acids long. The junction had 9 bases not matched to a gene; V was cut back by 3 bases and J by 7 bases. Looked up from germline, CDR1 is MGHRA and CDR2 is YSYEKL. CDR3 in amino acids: CASSQGGVGRNEQFF. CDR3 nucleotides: TGCGCCAGCAGCCAGGGGGGGGTAGGTAGGAATGAGCAGTTCTTC.

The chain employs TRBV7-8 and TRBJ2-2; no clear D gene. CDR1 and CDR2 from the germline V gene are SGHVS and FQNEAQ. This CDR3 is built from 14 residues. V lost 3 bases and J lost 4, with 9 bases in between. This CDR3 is CASSFGRPTGELFF. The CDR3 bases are TGTGCCAGCAGCTTTGGCAGACCCACCGGGGAGCTGTTTTTT.

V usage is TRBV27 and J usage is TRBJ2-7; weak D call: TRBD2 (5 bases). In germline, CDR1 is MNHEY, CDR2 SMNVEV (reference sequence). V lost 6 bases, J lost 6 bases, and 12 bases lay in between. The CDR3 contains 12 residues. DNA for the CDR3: TGTGCCAGCAGGGAGGATCGTGGCGAGCAGTACTTC. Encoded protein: CASREDRGEQYF.